Below, 8 T cell receptor beta chains from the same sample are listed, as sequenced in a study of T-cell memory formation after mild COVID-19. Each CDR3 protein gets one entry after TCRdb re-called the 5' RACE reads with MiXCR. The sample comprises approximately 250,000 distinct CDR3 sequences, 16% of which are singletons, and 22% rests with the top ten. The sample consisted of PBMCs or a T cell subset sorted from them (not recorded which). The receptors derive from a man aged 18 to 35 who had mild COVID-19 (a few samples of this study predate the infection). Cell type and time point are not known.

The DNA of the CDR3 is TGTGCCAGCAGGGGGGGAACTGAAGCTTTCTTT. It yields the protein CASRGGTEAFF. This chain links TRBV7-2 with TRBJ1-1, with D perhaps matching TRBD1 (5 bases). From germline, CDR1 is SGHTA and CDR2 FQGNSA. This CDR3 region has 11 residues. Trimming removed 6 bases at V and 5 bases at J, with 7 bases between.

A few counts support this clonotype. The chain couples TRBV29-1 to TRBJ2-1, with D perhaps matching TRBD2 (5 bases). The CDR3 is made up of 12 amino acids. Trimming shortened V by 7 bases and J by 14 bases, and 21 bases separated the two germline ends. Germline assignment: CDR1 SQVTM and CDR2 ANQGSEA. The CDR3 DNA follows: TGCAGCGGAAACTCCGTGACAATGGGAGAGTTCTTC. It specifies CSGNSVTMGEFF.

This clonotype was counted between two and nine times. This sequence joins TRBV20-1 and TRBJ1-1; 8 bases line up with TRBD1. The CDR3 is 12 residues long. The ends lost 4 bases at V and 4 bases at J; junction bases unmatched: 2. Germline-derived CDR1 and CDR2 are DFQATT and SNEGSKA (reference sequence). The CDR3 sequence: CSATGGVTEAFF. In DNA, the CDR3 is TGCAGTGCTACAGGGGGCGTCACTGAAGCTTTCTTT.

This clonotype has a handful of counts. The rearrangement joins TRBV29-1 to TRBJ1-2; 9 bases are shared with TRBD1. Germline CDR1 is SQVTM and CDR2 is ANQGSEA. This CDR3 comprises 15 residues. With 0 bases clipped from V and 4 bases from J, the junction kept 6 bases outside the gene matches. The CDR3: CSVEDGTGRPYGYTF. CDR3 DNA: TGCAGCGTTGAAGATGGGACAGGGCGGCCCTATGGCTACACCTTC.

This clonotype was counted only a few times. The chain joins TRBV7-2 to TRBJ1-2; unclear D gene. Deletions cut 3 bases from V and 0 bases from J, with 14 bases between. From germline, CDR1 is SGHTA and CDR2 FQGNSA. This CDR3 comprises 16 residues. The CDR3 DNA is TGTGCCAGCAGCTTGGGCTTTAGGACTGCTAACTATGGCTACACCTTC. It is translated as CASSLGFRTANYGYTF.

The chain combines TRBV20-1 with TRBJ1-6; D remains unclear. Trimming pared 5 bases from V and 9 bases from J, leaving 8 bases between. This CDR3 region has 11 residues. CDR1 is DFQATT and CDR2 is SNEGSKA in the germline V gene (reference sequence). The CDR3 DNA is TGCAGTGCTCCCGGTGGTTCACCCCTCCACTTT. Translation: CSAPGGSPLHF.

The rearrangement joins TRBV7-2 to TRBJ2-3; 8 bases agree with TRBD1. Per germline, CDR1 SGHTA and CDR2 FQGNSA. The CDR3 runs to 14 residues. Trimming took 6 bases from V and 4 from J; bases not matched to a gene: 6. The CDR3 loop reads CASSSRGRSDTQYF. The CDR3 DNA is TGTGCCAGCAGTTCCAGGGGGCGGTCAGATACGCAGTATTTT.

This clonotype has ten or more counts. This chain's CDR3 is CASSLASGLNQPQHF. The CDR3 DNA reads as TGTGCCAGCAGCTTAGCCAGTGGCCTAAACCAGCCCCAGCATTTT. The rearrangement joins TRBV7-6 to TRBJ1-5; D ambiguous. This CDR3 has 15 residues. From germline, CDR1 is SGHVS and CDR2 FNYEAQ. With 0 bases removed from V and 7 bases from J, the gap between germline ends came to 13 bases.